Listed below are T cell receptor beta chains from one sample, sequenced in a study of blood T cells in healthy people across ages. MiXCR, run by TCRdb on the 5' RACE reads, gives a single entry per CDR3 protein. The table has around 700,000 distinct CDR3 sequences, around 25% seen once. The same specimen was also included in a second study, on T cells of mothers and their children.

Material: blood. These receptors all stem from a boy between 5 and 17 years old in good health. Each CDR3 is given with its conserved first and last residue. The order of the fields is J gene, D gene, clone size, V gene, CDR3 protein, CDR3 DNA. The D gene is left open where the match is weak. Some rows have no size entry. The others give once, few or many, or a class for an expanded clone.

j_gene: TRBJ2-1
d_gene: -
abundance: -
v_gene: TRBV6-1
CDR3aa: CASSESGHRAFF
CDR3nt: TGTGCCAGCAGTGAATCGGGCCACAGGGCGTTCTTC

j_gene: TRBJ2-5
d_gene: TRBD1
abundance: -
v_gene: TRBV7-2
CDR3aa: CANSPRQGAGETQYF
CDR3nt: TGTGCCAACAGCCCCCGACAGGGGGCGGGGGAGACCCAGTACTTC

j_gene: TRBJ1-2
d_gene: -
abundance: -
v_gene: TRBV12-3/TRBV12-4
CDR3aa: CASSLIPNYGYTF
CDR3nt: TGTGCCAGCAGTTTGATCCCTAACTATGGCTACACCTTC

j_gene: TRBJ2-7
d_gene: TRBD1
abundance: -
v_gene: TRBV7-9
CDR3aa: CASQGAEQYF
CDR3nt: TGTGCCAGCCAGGGGGCCGAGCAGTACTTC

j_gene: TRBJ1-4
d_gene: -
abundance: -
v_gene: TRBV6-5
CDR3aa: CASSYSGPDTEKLFF
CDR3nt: TGTGCCAGCAGTTACTCGGGACCGGATACGGAAAAACTGTTTTTT

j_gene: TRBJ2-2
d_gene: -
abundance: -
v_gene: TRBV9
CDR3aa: CASSTRADEYTGELFF
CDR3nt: TGTGCCAGCAGCACTCGGGCAGACGAGTACACCGGGGAGCTGTTTTTT

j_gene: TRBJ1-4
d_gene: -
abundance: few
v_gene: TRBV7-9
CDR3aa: CASSQDGSNEKLFF
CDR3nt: TGTGCCAGCAGCCAGGACGGATCTAATGAAAAACTGTTTTTT

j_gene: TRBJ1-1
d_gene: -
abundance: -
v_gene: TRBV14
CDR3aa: CASSSPTGTQGEAFF
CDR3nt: TGTGCCAGCAGCTCACCCACCGGGACACAGGGTGAAGCTTTCTTT

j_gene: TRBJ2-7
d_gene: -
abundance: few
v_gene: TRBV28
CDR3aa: CASHQLGEQYF
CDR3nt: TGTGCCAGCCATCAACTTGGCGAGCAGTACTTC

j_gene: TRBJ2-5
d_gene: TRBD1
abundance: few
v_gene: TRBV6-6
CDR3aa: CASSVPDRGSEETQYF
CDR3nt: TGTGCCAGCAGCGTCCCGGACAGGGGGAGTGAGGAGACCCAGTACTTC

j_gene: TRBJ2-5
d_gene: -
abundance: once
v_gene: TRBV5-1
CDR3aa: CASTSGWKETQYF
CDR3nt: TGCGCCAGCACATCCGGGTGGAAAGAGACCCAGTACTTC

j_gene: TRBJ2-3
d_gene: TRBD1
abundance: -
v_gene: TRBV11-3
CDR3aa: CASMDRGPDTQYF
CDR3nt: TGTGCCAGCATGGACAGGGGACCAGATACGCAGTATTTT

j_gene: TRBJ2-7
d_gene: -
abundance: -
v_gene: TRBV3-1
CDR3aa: CASSTYTWPNPYEQYF
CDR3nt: TGTGCCAGCAGTACTTATACTTGGCCTAATCCCTACGAGCAGTACTTC

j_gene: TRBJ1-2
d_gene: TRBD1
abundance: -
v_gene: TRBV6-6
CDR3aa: CASLRDSLDYTF
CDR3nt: TGTGCCAGCCTGAGGGACAGCTTAGACTACACCTTC

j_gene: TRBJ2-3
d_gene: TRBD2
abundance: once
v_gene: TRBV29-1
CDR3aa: CSVGLGLALLTDTQYF
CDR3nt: TGCAGCGTTGGTTTAGGACTAGCGCTACTCACAGATACGCAGTATTTT

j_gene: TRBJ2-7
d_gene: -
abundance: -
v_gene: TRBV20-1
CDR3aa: CSARGGQGSDEQYF
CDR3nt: TGCAGTGCTCGGGGGGGACAGGGTTCCGACGAGCAGTACTTC

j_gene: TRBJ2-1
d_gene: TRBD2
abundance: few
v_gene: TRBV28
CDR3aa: CASSPGGSGTNEQFF
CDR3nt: TGTGCCAGCAGCCCTGGGGGTAGCGGGACGAATGAGCAGTTCTTC

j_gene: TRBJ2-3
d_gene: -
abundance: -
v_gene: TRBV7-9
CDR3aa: CASSFESGAGDTQYF
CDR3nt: TGTGCCAGCAGCTTCGAGTCAGGGGCCGGAGATACGCAGTATTTT

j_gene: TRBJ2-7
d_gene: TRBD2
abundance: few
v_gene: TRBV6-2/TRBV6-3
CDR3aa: CASTGLAGLSYEQYF
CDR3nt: TGTGCCAGCACCGGACTAGCGGGGCTCTCCTACGAGCAGTACTTC

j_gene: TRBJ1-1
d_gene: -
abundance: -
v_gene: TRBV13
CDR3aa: CASSLGRRNTEAFF
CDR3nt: TGTGCCAGCAGCTTAGGCCGAAGGAACACTGAAGCTTTCTTT

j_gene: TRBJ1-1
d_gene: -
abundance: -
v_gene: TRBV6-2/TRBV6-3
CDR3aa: CASSWFMNTEAFF
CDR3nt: TGTGCCAGCAGTTGGTTTATGAACACTGAAGCTTTCTTT

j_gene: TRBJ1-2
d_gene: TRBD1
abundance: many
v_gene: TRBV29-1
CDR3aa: CSVGQGGGYTF
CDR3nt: TGCAGCGTTGGACAGGGGGGTGGCTACACCTTC

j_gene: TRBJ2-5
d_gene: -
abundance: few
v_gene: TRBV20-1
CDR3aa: CSARTEPTETQYF
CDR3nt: TGCAGTGCTAGGACAGAACCTACGGAGACCCAGTACTTC

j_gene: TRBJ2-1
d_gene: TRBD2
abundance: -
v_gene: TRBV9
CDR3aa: CASSVYPGLAANEQFF
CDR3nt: TGTGCCAGCAGCGTCTATCCGGGACTAGCGGCTAATGAGCAGTTCTTC

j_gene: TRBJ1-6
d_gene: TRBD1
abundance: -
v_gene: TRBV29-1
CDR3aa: CSVKGAPGSPLHF
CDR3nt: TGCAGCGTAAAGGGGGCGCCCGGTTCACCCCTCCACTTT

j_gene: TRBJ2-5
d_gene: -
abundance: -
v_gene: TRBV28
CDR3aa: CASKPERVFQETQYF
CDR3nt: TGTGCCAGCAAACCTGAGAGGGTTTTCCAAGAGACCCAGTACTTC

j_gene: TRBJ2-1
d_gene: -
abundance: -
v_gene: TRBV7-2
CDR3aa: CASADRLGSYNEQFF
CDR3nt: TGTGCCAGCGCCGACAGACTAGGTAGTTACAATGAGCAGTTCTTC

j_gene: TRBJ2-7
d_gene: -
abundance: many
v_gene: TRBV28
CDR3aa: CASSHSRYSEQYF
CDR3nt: TGTGCCAGCAGCCATAGCCGATATTCCGAGCAGTACTTC

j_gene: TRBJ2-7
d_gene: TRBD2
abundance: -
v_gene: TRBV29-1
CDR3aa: CSVEVGLEEREYF
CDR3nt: TGCAGCGTTGAGGTGGGACTAGAGGAACGGGAGTACTTC

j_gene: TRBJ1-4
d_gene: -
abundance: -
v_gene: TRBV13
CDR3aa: CASSMGHGMEKLFF
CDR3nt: TGTGCCAGCAGCATGGGGCATGGGATGGAAAAACTGTTTTTT

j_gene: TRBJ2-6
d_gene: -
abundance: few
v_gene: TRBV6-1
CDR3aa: CASLQKSGANVLTF
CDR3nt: TGTGCCAGCTTACAGAAGTCTGGGGCCAACGTCCTGACTTTC

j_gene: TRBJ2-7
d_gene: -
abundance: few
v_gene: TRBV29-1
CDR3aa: CIESPGHYSYEQYF
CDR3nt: TGCATAGAATCCCCGGGGCACTACTCCTACGAGCAGTACTTC

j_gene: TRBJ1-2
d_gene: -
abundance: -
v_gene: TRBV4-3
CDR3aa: CASSQEVGGLYGYTF
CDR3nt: TGCGCCAGCAGCCAAGAGGTAGGAGGCCTCTATGGCTACACCTTC

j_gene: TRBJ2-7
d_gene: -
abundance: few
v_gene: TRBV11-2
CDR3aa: CASSSHWGTRAYEQYF
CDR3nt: TGTGCCAGCAGCTCCCATTGGGGGACGAGGGCCTACGAGCAGTACTTC

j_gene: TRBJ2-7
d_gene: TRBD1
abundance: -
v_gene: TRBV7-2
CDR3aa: CASSLDRGNDEQYF
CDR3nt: TGTGCCAGCAGCTTGGACAGGGGGAACGACGAGCAGTACTTC

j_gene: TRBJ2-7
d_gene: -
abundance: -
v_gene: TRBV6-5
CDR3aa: CASTPGGGSEQYF
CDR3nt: TGTGCCAGCACCCCAGGGGGAGGGTCCGAGCAGTACTTC

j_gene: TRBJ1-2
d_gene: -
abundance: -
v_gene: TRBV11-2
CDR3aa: CASSLVSDYGYTF
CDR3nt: TGTGCCAGCAGCTTAGTCTCAGACTATGGCTACACCTTC

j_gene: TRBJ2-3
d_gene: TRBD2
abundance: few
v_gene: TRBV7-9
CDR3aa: CANSALAGGSLDTQYF
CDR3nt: TGTGCCAACAGCGCACTAGCGGGGGGCTCTCTAGATACGCAGTATTTT

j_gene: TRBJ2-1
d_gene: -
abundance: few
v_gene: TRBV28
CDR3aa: CASSFLGGEQFF
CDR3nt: TGTGCCAGCAGTTTTTTGGGTGGTGAGCAGTTCTTC

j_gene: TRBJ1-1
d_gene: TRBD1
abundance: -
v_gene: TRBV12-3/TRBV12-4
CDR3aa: CASSYEDRGFRNTEAFF
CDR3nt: TGTGCCAGCAGTTACGAGGACAGGGGGTTTCGGAACACTGAAGCTTTCTTT

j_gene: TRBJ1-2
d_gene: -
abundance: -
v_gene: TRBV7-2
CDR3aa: CASSPLGGKNYGYTF
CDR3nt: TGTGCCAGCAGCCCCCTCGGGGGGAAGAACTATGGCTACACCTTC

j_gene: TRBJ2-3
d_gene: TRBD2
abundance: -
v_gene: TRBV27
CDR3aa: CASSSRLAHTDTQYF
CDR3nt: TGTGCCAGCAGTTCCCGACTAGCGCACACAGATACGCAGTATTTT

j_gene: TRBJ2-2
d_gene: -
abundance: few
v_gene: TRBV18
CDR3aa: CASSPLPAHTGELFF
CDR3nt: TGTGCCAGCTCACCACTCCCAGCTCACACCGGGGAGCTGTTTTTT

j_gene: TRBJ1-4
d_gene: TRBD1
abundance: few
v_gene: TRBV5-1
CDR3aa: CASSLGDSGFEKLFF
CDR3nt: TGCGCCAGCAGCTTAGGGGACAGTGGTTTTGAAAAACTGTTTTTT

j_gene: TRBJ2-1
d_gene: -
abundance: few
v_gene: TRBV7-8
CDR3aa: CASTHSALIYNEQFF
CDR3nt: TGTGCCAGCACCCATAGCGCCCTTATTTACAATGAGCAGTTCTTC

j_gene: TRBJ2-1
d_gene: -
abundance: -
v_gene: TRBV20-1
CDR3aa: CSASKQYEQFF
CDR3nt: TGCAGTGCTAGCAAGCAATATGAGCAGTTCTTC